This T cell receptor (beta chain) was sequenced during a study of blood T cell repertoires in COVID-19. Turning to the study itself: Nucleic acid was either cDNA or gDNA, and it came from T cells, B-cell-depleted T cells, or PBMCs.

Original data processing: Amplification with reference gene primers provided the estimates of nucleated cell counts. Generated by immunoSEQ multiplex PCR, the TCRdb table keeps only in-frame clones and is missing some. That table supplies the V and J calls and clone size; D and trimming were determined from the DNA. The sample gives 170,000 or so clones, 70% to 90% of which show up once; about 8.6% is in the top ten. The germline V gene has CDR1 SGHAT and CDR2 FQNNGV. V lost 5 bases and J 6 bases, leaving 9 bases between the germline ends. CDR3 size: 12 residues. This TCR derives from a man aged 50-59 years with active or convalescent COVID-19. This chain uses TRBV11-2 with TRBJ2-3, with D uncertain. Sequences were obtained from peripheral blood. CDR3 protein: CASSEFWDTQYF. The CDR3 region has the DNA TGTGCCAGCAGCGAGTTTTGGGATACGCAGTATTTT.